A selection of T cell receptor beta chains follows, all from one sample in a study of T cell responses to AZD1222 COVID-19 vaccine. Using immunoSEQ multiplex PCR, the repertoire was profiled, and TCRdb retains in-frame clones only, with some absent. Of 75,000 to 95,000 clones in the sample, approximately 91% were seen once. This specimen was peripheral blood, taken on day 0 of AZD1222 vaccination. The receptor source for this set is an adult in good health. CDR3s include the opening cysteine and the closing phenylalanine or tryptophan. A D gene is named only where the DNA matches it firmly. Clone size is not always given. Where it is, it says once, few, many or a class for expanded clones.

D,size,J,V,DNA,CDR3
NA,NA,TRBJ1-4,TRBV29-1,TGCAGCGCCGAACCGGGCGAAGGCGAAAAACTGTTTTTT,CSAEPGEGEKLFF
NA,NA,TRBJ1-1,TRBV6-5,TGTGCCAGCAGTCCCTCCGGAGGGCCGAACACTGAAGCTTTCTTT,CASSPSGGPNTEAFF
NA,NA,TRBJ1-5,TRBV6-2/TRBV6-3,TGTGCCAGCAGTTACCTCGGCAGGGGTCAGCCCCAGCATTTT,CASSYLGRGQPQHF
NA,NA,TRBJ2-2,TRBV2,TGTGCCAGCAGTGAAGCGGTGGGCGGGGGCCCTTGGGACACCGGGGAGCTGTTTTTT,CASSEAVGGGPWDTGELFF
TRBD1,NA,TRBJ1-2,TRBV6-5,TGTGCCAGCAGTTACTCGAGGGCAGGGGGCTATGGCTACACCTTC,CASSYSRAGGYGYTF
TRBD1,NA,TRBJ2-6,TRBV27,TGTGCCAGCAGTCCGTGGACAGGGGGCGGGGCCAACGTCCTGACTTTC,CASSPWTGGGANVLTF
NA,few,TRBJ1-2,TRBV28,TGTGCCAGCAGTTTAAGGGGGGCCTACTATGGCTACACCTTC,CASSLRGAYYGYTF
TRBD2,NA,TRBJ2-5,TRBV10-3,TGTGCCACCCGGGGGACTAGCGGGAGAGTGGAGACCCAGTACTTC,CATRGTSGRVETQYF
NA,NA,TRBJ1-4,TRBV7-9,TGTGCCAGCAGCTTAGAAGGGGGGCAGTATGAAAAACTGTTTTTT,CASSLEGGQYEKLFF
NA,NA,TRBJ1-1,TRBV18,TGTGCCAGCTCATTCGGGCCGAAAGGGGCTGAAGCTTTCTTT,CASSFGPKGAEAFF